The 17 T cell receptor beta chains in this list originate from one sample, sequenced in a study of T cell responses to AZD1222 COVID-19 vaccine. TCRdb's copy holds only in-frame clones and misses some; the assay was immunoSEQ multiplex PCR. This sample carries roughly 140,000 clones, approximately 91% of them seen once, and the ten largest clones take just under 2%. The input for sequencing was peripheral blood, taken 28 days after the second AZD1222 dose. The receptors shown here come from an adult who received the AZD1222 COVID-19 vaccine.

The chain joins TRBV18 to TRBJ1-5; 7 bases fit TRBD1. The CDR3 totals 13 residues. Germline CDR1 is KGHSH and CDR2 is LQKENI. J lost 3 bases, V lost 8 bases, and 4 bases had no gene match. The CDR3 here is CASTQGLNQPQHF. DNA for the CDR3: TGTGCCAGCACACAGGGGCTCAATCAGCCCCAGCATTTT.

CDR3 residues: CASAQAPGYDEKLFF. The CDR3 coding sequence is TGCGCCAGCGCTCAAGCACCAGGGTACGATGAAAAACTGTTTTTT. V is TRBV5-1 and J is TRBJ1-4; tentatively, D is TRBD1 (5 bases). The ends were cut back, 7 bases at V and 6 bases at J, with 19 bases in the middle. The germline gives CDR1 SGHRS, CDR2 YFSETQ. The CDR3 has 15 residues.

This chain connects TRBV18 to TRBJ2-3, with no clear D. The CDR3 runs to 12 residues. Trimming pared 4 bases from V and 6 bases from J, leaving 8 bases between. The germline CDR1 and CDR2 sequences are KGHSH and LQKENI. The CDR3 sequence is CASSRDDDTQYF. In DNA form, the CDR3 reads TGTGCCAGCTCACGGGATGACGATACGCAGTATTTT.

The chain carries TRBV2 and TRBJ1-2; D not certain. Trimming cost V 6 bases and J 9 bases, with 11 bases left between them. Germline lookup yields CDR1 SNHLY and CDR2 FYNNEI. CDR3 length equals 11 residues. The CDR3 DNA sequence: TGTGCCAGCAGCACCGACGGGAGCTACACCTTC. Translation gives CASSTDGSYTF.

The chain employs TRBV7-3 and TRBJ2-1; TRBD2 is a possible D gene (6 bases). The V gene's germline CDR1 is SGHTA and CDR2 FQGTGA. This CDR3 spans 13 amino acids. Trimming stripped 4 bases from V and 7 bases from J, with 11 bases between. The CDR3 loop is CASSSIAANEQFF. The CDR3 bases are TGTGCCAGCAGCTCAATAGCGGCAAATGAGCAGTTCTTC.

This chain links TRBV5-1 with TRBJ1-2; the match to TRBD1 covers 7 bases. Trimming cost V 0 bases and J 2 bases; bases outside gene matches: 1. The CDR3 spans 14 residues. Germline loops: CDR1 SGHRS, CDR2 YFSETQ. The CDR3 DNA reads as TGCGCCAGCAGCTTGGACAGGGGAAACTATGGCTACACCTTC. It encodes CASSLDRGNYGYTF.

This clone appeared once. V usage is TRBV4-2 and J usage is TRBJ1-5; tentative D call: TRBD1 (5 bases). The V end was cut by 3 bases, the J end by 3 bases, with 15 bases between. This CDR3 is built from 16 residues. CDR1 is LGHNA, CDR2 YNFKEQ, per germline. The CDR3, as DNA: TGTGCCAGCAGCCAGGCGTCCGACAGACACAATCAGCCCCAGCATTTT. Protein: CASSQASDRHNQPQHF.

This chain joins TRBV18 and TRBJ1-6; the D is unclear. Germline CDR1 and CDR2: KGHSH and LQKENI. The CDR3 contains 14 residues. With 6 bases removed from V and 8 bases from J, the gap between germline ends came to 14 bases. CDR3 nucleotide sequence: TGTGCCAGCTCGTCCGCCAGTGGGGATTCACCCCTCCACTTT. Its protein is CASSSASGDSPLHF.

This chain joins TRBV5-4 and TRBJ2-1; 10 bases match TRBD1. This CDR3 is built from 15 residues. Trimming at V came to 3 bases and at J to 2 bases, leaving 2 bases not matched to a gene. Per germline, CDR1 SGHNT and CDR2 YYREEE (reference sequence). CDR3 amino acids: CASSWGQGTYNEQFF. The DNA of the CDR3 is TGTGCCAGCAGCTGGGGACAGGGGACCTACAATGAGCAGTTCTTC.

The chain has TRBV9 and TRBJ2-3; TRBD2 aligns across 9 bases. The ends lost 2 bases at V and 6 bases at J; junction bases unmatched: 4. CDR3 length: 14 residues. Germline V gives CDR1 SGDLS, CDR2 YYNGEE. The CDR3 loop is CASSVERGVDTQYF. The CDR3 DNA is TGTGCCAGCAGCGTCGAGCGGGGGGTCGATACGCAGTATTTT.

The J gene is TRBJ2-2, the V gene TRBV2; tentative D call: TRBD2 (6 bases). V was trimmed by 7 bases and J by 4 bases, leaving 13 bases between them. The CDR3 covers 14 residues. CDR1 is SNHLY and CDR2 is FYNNEI in the germline V gene. CDR3 nucleotide sequence: TGTGCCAGCAAGGAGGGTAGCCTCACCGGGGAGCTGTTTTTT. Residues: CASKEGSLTGELFF.

V and J are TRBV9 and TRBJ2-1; 11 bases agree with TRBD1. CDR3 length: 16 amino acids. Germline V lookup: CDR1 SGDLS, CDR2 YYNGEE. J gave up 7 bases and V 0 bases, and 6 bases lay outside the gene matches. For the CDR3, the DNA is TGTGCCAGCAGCGTAGAAGGACAGGGGGCCCAAAATGAGCAGTTCTTC. Translated, it gives CASSVEGQGAQNEQFF.

This rearrangement joins TRBV5-6 to TRBJ2-7; D is perhaps TRBD2 (6 bases). Germline V lookup: CDR1 SGHDT, CDR2 YYEEEE. V gave up 1 base and J gave up 5 bases, with 10 bases separating them. This CDR3 comprises 13 residues. CDR3 region: CASSLRGTHEQYF. The CDR3 DNA reads as TGTGCCAGCAGCTTGCGGGGGACCCACGAGCAGTACTTC. The full variable domain, in which reference TRBV5-6 and TRBJ2-7 provide the parts outside the CDR3, is DAGVTQSPTHLIKTRGQQVTLRCSPKSGHDTVSWYQQALGQGPQFIFQYYEEEERQRGNFPDRFSGHQFPNYSSELNVNALLLGDSALYLCASSLRGTHEQYFGPGTRLTVT.

V is TRBV13 and J is TRBJ1-1; perhaps TRBD1 as D (5 bases). The ends were cut back, 2 bases at V and 0 bases at J, with 16 bases in the middle. CDR3 length: 17 residues. CDR1 and CDR2 (germline): PRHDT, FYEKMQ (reference sequence). As DNA, the CDR3 is TGTGCCAGCAGCTTAAAACCTTTCAGGGACTTGAACACTGAAGCTTTCTTT. It translates to CASSLKPFRDLNTEAFF.

V is TRBV7-3 and J is TRBJ1-1; D is uncertain. The germline V gene encodes CDR1 SGHTA and CDR2 FQGTGA. V lost 4 bases to trimming and J lost 4 bases, with 10 bases between them. There are 13 residues in the CDR3. CDR3 residues: CASSSGGFTEAFF. CDR3 in DNA: TGTGCCAGCAGCTCGGGTGGGTTCACTGAAGCTTTCTTT. Drawing the rest from reference TRBV7-3 and TRBJ1-1, the complete variable domain is GAGVSQTPSNKVTEKGKYVELRCDPISGHTALYWYRQSLGQGPEFLIYFQGTGAADDSGLPNDRFFAVRPEGSVSTLKIQRTERGDSAVYLCASSSGGFTEAFFGQGTRLTVV.

The CDR3 coding sequence is TGTGCCAGCAGTTACTTTGAGGGGGCGAAACACGAGCAGTACTTC. This encodes CASSYFEGAKHEQYF. The chain joins TRBV6-5 to TRBJ2-7; 7 bases line up with TRBD1. V lost 1 base to trimming and J lost 5 bases; unmatched junction nucleotides: 8. Germline-derived CDR1 and CDR2 are MNHEY and SVGAGI. This CDR3 comprises 15 residues.

The V call is TRBV20-1, the J call TRBJ1-1, with no clear D. Germline V CDR1 and CDR2: DFQATT, SNEGSKA (reference sequence). The CDR3 loop spans 13 amino acids. Trimming shortened V by 3 bases and J by 3 bases, and 11 bases separated the two germline ends. DNA for the CDR3: TGCAGTGCTAGTATAGGGCGGGACACTGAAGCTTTCTTT. Translation: CSASIGRDTEAFF.